These T cell receptor beta chains were read from a single sample in a study of cytomegalovirus exposure and HLA in healthy donors. Generated by immunoSEQ multiplex PCR, the TCRdb table keeps only in-frame clones and is missing some. The data contain about 88,000 clones, about 87% of them singletons. Sequencing was performed on PBMCs. All receptors come from a man aged 18 to 35 in good health and CMV-seronegative. Each CDR3 is given with its conserved first and last residue. A D gene is named only where the DNA matches it firmly. Where a row states a size, it is once, few, many or the class of an expanded clone; other rows omit it.

abundance: -
v_gene: TRBV28
d_gene: -
j_gene: TRBJ1-6
CDR3nt: TGTGCCAGCAGTTTACGAGGGGGTTCACCCCTCCACTTT
CDR3aa: CASSLRGGSPLHF

abundance: -
v_gene: TRBV5-1
d_gene: TRBD1
j_gene: TRBJ1-2
CDR3nt: TGCGCCAGCAGCCTTGGGTCCGGGACAGTCTTTCCCGGCTACACCTTC
CDR3aa: CASSLGSGTVFPGYTF

abundance: -
v_gene: TRBV5-1
d_gene: TRBD1
j_gene: TRBJ1-1
CDR3nt: TGCGCCAGCAGCGACTACAGGGGCACTGAAGCTTTCTTT
CDR3aa: CASSDYRGTEAFF

abundance: -
v_gene: TRBV19
d_gene: TRBD1
j_gene: TRBJ1-6
CDR3nt: TGTGCCAGTACCGCGACAGGGGTGGTTTCACCCCTCCACTTT
CDR3aa: CASTATGVVSPLHF

abundance: -
v_gene: TRBV7-6
d_gene: TRBD2
j_gene: TRBJ2-1
CDR3nt: TGTGCCAGCAGCCCCTCGTTAGCGGGAGGTCCCTACAATGAGCAGTTCTTC
CDR3aa: CASSPSLAGGPYNEQFF

abundance: -
v_gene: TRBV19
d_gene: TRBD1
j_gene: TRBJ2-7
CDR3nt: TGTGCCAGTCGGCGACAGGGAACTTCCTACGAGCAGTACTTC
CDR3aa: CASRRQGTSYEQYF

abundance: -
v_gene: TRBV28
d_gene: -
j_gene: TRBJ1-2
CDR3nt: TGTGCCAGCAGTTTCCCGCCAGGGTCCCTAGGCTACACCTTC
CDR3aa: CASSFPPGSLGYTF

abundance: -
v_gene: TRBV5-4
d_gene: TRBD1
j_gene: TRBJ2-3
CDR3nt: TGTGCCAGCAGCACCCGTACAGGGGCAGATACGCAGTATTTT
CDR3aa: CASSTRTGADTQYF

abundance: -
v_gene: TRBV14
d_gene: TRBD2
j_gene: TRBJ2-1
CDR3nt: TGTGCCAGCAGCTCCCGACTAGCGGGGTACAATGAGCAGTTCTTC
CDR3aa: CASSSRLAGYNEQFF

abundance: -
v_gene: TRBV30
d_gene: -
j_gene: TRBJ2-3
CDR3nt: TGTGCCTGGTCTAGCCGGAGCACAGATACGCAGTATTTT
CDR3aa: CAWSSRSTDTQYF

abundance: -
v_gene: TRBV30
d_gene: TRBD2
j_gene: TRBJ2-7
CDR3nt: TGTGCCTGTTTTGCGGGAGAGGACGAGCAGTACTTC
CDR3aa: CACFAGEDEQYF

abundance: -
v_gene: TRBV18
d_gene: -
j_gene: TRBJ1-5
CDR3nt: TGTGCCAGCTCCTCGGAGTATAGCAATCAGCCCCAGCATTTT
CDR3aa: CASSSEYSNQPQHF

abundance: -
v_gene: TRBV4-2
d_gene: TRBD2
j_gene: TRBJ2-3
CDR3nt: TGTGCCAGCAGCCAAATGTTCGGGACTAGCGGTAGCACAGATACGCAGTATTTT
CDR3aa: CASSQMFGTSGSTDTQYF

abundance: -
v_gene: TRBV5-1
d_gene: -
j_gene: TRBJ2-7
CDR3nt: TGCGCCAGCAGCTTGAGCGGCAACTCCTACGAGCAGTACTTC
CDR3aa: CASSLSGNSYEQYF

abundance: -
v_gene: TRBV28
d_gene: -
j_gene: TRBJ1-1
CDR3nt: TGTGCCAGCAGTTTCGCCCCTGTGGAGCACACTGAAGCTTTCTTT
CDR3aa: CASSFAPVEHTEAFF

abundance: -
v_gene: TRBV18
d_gene: -
j_gene: TRBJ1-1
CDR3nt: TGTGCCAGCTCACCACGGGCCGCGGGGGGGCCGGACACTGAAGCTTTCTTT
CDR3aa: CASSPRAAGGPDTEAFF

abundance: -
v_gene: TRBV6-1
d_gene: TRBD1
j_gene: TRBJ2-2
CDR3nt: TGTGCCAGCAGTACAACAGGGGTCAGCGGGGAGCTGTTTTTT
CDR3aa: CASSTTGVSGELFF

abundance: -
v_gene: TRBV9
d_gene: -
j_gene: TRBJ2-7
CDR3nt: TGTGCCAGCAGCGTAGCAGCGGGCCAGCCCCAGCACGAGCAGTACTTC
CDR3aa: CASSVAAGQPQHEQYF

abundance: -
v_gene: TRBV6-1
d_gene: -
j_gene: TRBJ2-7
CDR3nt: TGTGCCAGCAGTGTGACAGCATGGGAATCTTACGAGCAGTACTTC
CDR3aa: CASSVTAWESYEQYF

abundance: -
v_gene: TRBV6-1
d_gene: -
j_gene: TRBJ1-2
CDR3nt: TGTGCCAGCAGTGAAGCGTTACAGGGCATATATGGCTACACCTTC
CDR3aa: CASSEALQGIYGYTF

abundance: -
v_gene: TRBV5-1
d_gene: TRBD1
j_gene: TRBJ2-5
CDR3nt: TGCGCCAGCAGCTCCGGGACAGTGCGTGGCGAGACCCAGTACTTC
CDR3aa: CASSSGTVRGETQYF

abundance: -
v_gene: TRBV14
d_gene: -
j_gene: TRBJ2-7
CDR3nt: TGTGCCAGCAGCCTTGGTCAGGGAAATCTCTACGAGCAGTACTTC
CDR3aa: CASSLGQGNLYEQYF

abundance: -
v_gene: TRBV5-4
d_gene: -
j_gene: TRBJ2-5
CDR3nt: TGTGCCAGCAGCTTGGCACCACGGGAGACCCAGTACTTC
CDR3aa: CASSLAPRETQYF

abundance: -
v_gene: TRBV15
d_gene: TRBD1
j_gene: TRBJ1-5
CDR3nt: TGTGCCACCAGCAGAGATAGGGGACAGAATCAGCCCCAGCATTTT
CDR3aa: CATSRDRGQNQPQHF

abundance: -
v_gene: TRBV21-1
d_gene: -
j_gene: TRBJ2-2
CDR3nt: TGTGCCAGCAGCACAACAGGGGGCACCGGGGAGCTGTTTTTT
CDR3aa: CASSTTGGTGELFF

abundance: -
v_gene: TRBV11-2
d_gene: -
j_gene: TRBJ1-1
CDR3nt: TGTGCCAGCAGCCTTACTCGGGGAGGGAACGAAGCTTTCTTT
CDR3aa: CASSLTRGGNEAFF

abundance: -
v_gene: TRBV7-6
d_gene: -
j_gene: TRBJ2-7
CDR3nt: TGTGCCAGGCCATGTTGGCCCCAACCGGGACACTCGCTTGAGCAGTACTTC
CDR3aa: CARPCWPQPGHSLEQYF

abundance: once
v_gene: TRBV6-5
d_gene: -
j_gene: TRBJ2-7
CDR3nt: TGTGCCAGCAGTTACTCGCTTAGCTACGAGCAGTACTTC
CDR3aa: CASSYSLSYEQYF

abundance: -
v_gene: TRBV5-6
d_gene: TRBD2
j_gene: TRBJ2-7
CDR3nt: TGTGCCAGCAGCCCGGGGGGAGGGTTCTACGAGCAGTACTTC
CDR3aa: CASSPGGGFYEQYF

abundance: -
v_gene: TRBV28
d_gene: TRBD2
j_gene: TRBJ2-7
CDR3nt: TGTGCCAGCAGTCGCGGGATGGACTGGGAGGGTGGCGAGCGGTACTTC
CDR3aa: CASSRGMDWEGGERYF

abundance: -
v_gene: TRBV7-2
d_gene: -
j_gene: TRBJ2-5
CDR3nt: TGTGCCAGCAGCTTAGCTAGCGTCCAAGAGACCCAGTACTTC
CDR3aa: CASSLASVQETQYF

abundance: few
v_gene: TRBV11-2
d_gene: -
j_gene: TRBJ2-5
CDR3nt: TGTGCCAGCAGCTTAGTTACTAGCAGCATTCAAGAGACCCAGTACTTC
CDR3aa: CASSLVTSSIQETQYF

abundance: -
v_gene: TRBV5-1
d_gene: -
j_gene: TRBJ1-1
CDR3nt: TGCGCCAGCAGCTTGGACAGGGCGGGGGGGAACACTGAAGCTTTCTTT
CDR3aa: CASSLDRAGGNTEAFF

abundance: -
v_gene: TRBV5-6
d_gene: TRBD1
j_gene: TRBJ1-1
CDR3nt: TGTGCCAGCAGCTTGATCTCTACCGGACAGGGTGACACTGAAGCTTTCTTT
CDR3aa: CASSLISTGQGDTEAFF

abundance: -
v_gene: TRBV5-1
d_gene: TRBD1
j_gene: TRBJ2-3
CDR3nt: TGCGCCAGCAGCTTGGGGCGTCGGGACAGGGTGTTCGATACGCAGTATTTT
CDR3aa: CASSLGRRDRVFDTQYF

abundance: -
v_gene: TRBV5-4
d_gene: TRBD1
j_gene: TRBJ2-7
CDR3nt: TGTGCCAGCAGACCCGGAGACAGGGCTGTGTACGAGCAGTACTTC
CDR3aa: CASRPGDRAVYEQYF

abundance: -
v_gene: TRBV9
d_gene: TRBD2
j_gene: TRBJ2-1
CDR3nt: TGTGCCAGCCACCGGATCGCGGGAGGGCGGGGGTCCTACAATGAGCAGTTCTTC
CDR3aa: CASHRIAGGRGSYNEQFF

abundance: -
v_gene: TRBV19
d_gene: -
j_gene: TRBJ2-7
CDR3nt: TGTGCCAGTAGCGGGGGACTCTACGAGCAGTACTTC
CDR3aa: CASSGGLYEQYF

abundance: -
v_gene: TRBV18
d_gene: -
j_gene: TRBJ1-1
CDR3nt: TGTGCCAGCTCACTGCAGGGGCGAACTGAAGCTTTCTTT
CDR3aa: CASSLQGRTEAFF

abundance: -
v_gene: TRBV28
d_gene: TRBD2
j_gene: TRBJ2-7
CDR3nt: TGTGCCAGCAGTACATCGACTAGCGGTCAAGGGGACTTC
CDR3aa: CASSTSTSGQGDF

abundance: -
v_gene: TRBV18
d_gene: -
j_gene: TRBJ2-2
CDR3nt: TGTGCCAGCTCACCCCGCGGGGTCACCGGGGAGCTGTTTTTT
CDR3aa: CASSPRGVTGELFF

abundance: -
v_gene: TRBV11-2
d_gene: -
j_gene: TRBJ2-2
CDR3nt: TGTGCCAGCAGCAAAAACAGGCTTAACACCGGGGAGCTGTTTTTT
CDR3aa: CASSKNRLNTGELFF